This passage covers 7 T cell receptor beta chains from one sample sequenced in a study of identical twins (dated by TCRdb to between 2015 and 2016). Libraries were constructed by 5' RACE. The instrument was an Illumina HiSeq 2000. The public reads were reanalyzed by TCRdb: fastp trimming at Q25, MiXCR alignment, in-frame beta chains only. A single entry per CDR3 protein holds the most common genes and DNA from its merged rows. This sample gives roughly 250,000 distinct CDR3 sequences in total; roughly 7% of them show up just once. Approximately 3.6% of the sample is in the top ten clones. These data are also associated with another study on yellow fever vaccine responses in identical twins.

The material sequenced was memory (CD45RO+) T cells sorted from blood. The sample's cell subset or site label, decoded: CD45RO+ enriched T cells. These receptors were obtained from a woman aged 18-35 years in good health.

This clonotype was seen ten or more times. V and J are TRBV20-1 and TRBJ1-2, with 9 bases identical to TRBD1. The CDR3 sequence is 15 residues long. With V trimmed by 3 bases and J by 8 bases, 13 bases remained unmatched. Germline V gene lookup returns CDR1 DFQATT and CDR2 SNEGSKA (reference sequence). The CDR3 loop is CSASAPGQGLEGYTF. The DNA for the CDR3 is TGCAGTGCTAGCGCCCCTGGACAGGGGCTCGAGGGCTACACCTTC.

This clonotype came up a few times. This chain uses TRBV11-3 with TRBJ1-1, with D tentatively TRBD1 (5 bases). From germline, CDR1 is SGHNT and CDR2 YENEEA. This CDR3 has 15 residues. Trimming removed 2 bases at V and 1 base at J, with 11 bases between. As DNA, the CDR3 is TGTGCCAGCAGCTTACGGGGCCTAGGGAACACTGAAGCTTTCTTT. Translated, it gives CASSLRGLGNTEAFF. The full variable domain, with the rest looked up from reference TRBV11-3 and TRBJ1-1, is EAGVVQSPRYKIIEKKQPVAFWCNPISGHNTLYWYLQNLGQGPELLIRYENEEAVDDSQLPKDRFSAERLKGVDSTLKIQPAELGDSAVYLCASSLRGLGNTEAFFGQGTRLTVV.

This clonotype was seen many times. The chain carries TRBV28 and TRBJ1-4; D remains ambiguous. Germline CDR1 reads MDHEN; CDR2 reads SYDVKM. The CDR3 is 12 amino acids. The ends were cut back, 6 bases at V and 4 bases at J, with 6 bases in the middle. In nucleotides, the CDR3 is TGTGCCAGCAGCCCCGGTAATGAAAAACTGTTTTTT. It codes for CASSPGNEKLFF.

This clonotype was observed many times. The chain carries TRBV14 and TRBJ1-1; weak D call: TRBD1 (5 bases). Per germline, CDR1 SGHDN and CDR2 FVKESK. The V end lost 4 bases, the J end lost 0 bases, and 6 bases lay between the germline ends. This CDR3 has 13 amino acids. The CDR3 bases are TGTGCCAGCAGCCCGGGACTGAACACTGAAGCTTTCTTT. Residues: CASSPGLNTEAFF.

This clonotype has ten or more counts. The chain joins TRBV10-3 to TRBJ2-7, with 12 bases matching TRBD2. The CDR3 has 18 residues. The V gene end was trimmed by 5 bases and the J gene end by 7 bases; junction bases not matched to a gene: 18. In germline, CDR1 is ENHRY, CDR2 SYGVKD. In DNA, the CDR3 is TGTGCCATCAGTCAAACGACTAGCGGGAGATTCGGTGGTTGGGAGCAGTACTTC. Translated, it gives CAISQTTSGRFGGWEQYF.

The genes are TRBV7-9 and TRBJ2-7; TRBD1 matches at 9 bases. Trimming at V came to 6 bases and at J to 5 bases, leaving 11 bases not matched to a gene. Germline-derived CDR1 and CDR2 are SEHNR and FQNEAQ (reference sequence). The CDR3 is 15 residues long. CDR3 sequence reads: CASRGSGTGTHEQYF. The DNA for the CDR3 is TGTGCCAGCAGGGGATCCGGGACAGGGACCCACGAGCAGTACTTC.

In this sample, this clonotype turned up many times. This sequence joins TRBV2 and TRBJ2-1; TRBD1 matches at 11 bases. After removal of 5 bases from V and 9 bases from J, the junction contained 6 bases not matched to a gene. The CDR3 is 14 residues long. CDR1 is SNHLY and CDR2 is FYNNEI in the germline V gene. For the CDR3, the DNA is TGTGCCAGCAGTCGGGACAGGGGGTTTGGTGAGCAGTTCTTC. It encodes CASSRDRGFGEQFF. Supplemented by reference TRBV2 and TRBJ2-1, the full variable domain reads EPEVTQTPSHQVTQMGQEVILRCVPISNHLYFYWYRQILGQKVEFLVSFYNNEISEKSEIFDDQFSVERPDGSNFTLKIRSTKLEDSAMYFCASSRDRGFGEQFFGPGTRLTVL.